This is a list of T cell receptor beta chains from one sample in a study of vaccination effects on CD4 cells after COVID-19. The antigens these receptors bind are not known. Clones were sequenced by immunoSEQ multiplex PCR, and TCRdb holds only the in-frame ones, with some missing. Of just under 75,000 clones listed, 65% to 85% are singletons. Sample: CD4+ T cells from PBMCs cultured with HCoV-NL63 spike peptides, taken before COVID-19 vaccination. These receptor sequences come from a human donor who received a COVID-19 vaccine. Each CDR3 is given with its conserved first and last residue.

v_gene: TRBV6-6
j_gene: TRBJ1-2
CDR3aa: CASSRTPGEAVTYGYTF

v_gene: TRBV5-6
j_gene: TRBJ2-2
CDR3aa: CASSRAGRNTGELFF

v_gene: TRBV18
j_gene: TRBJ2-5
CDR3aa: CASSRRTGYQETQYF

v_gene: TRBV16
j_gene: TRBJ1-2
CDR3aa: CASSPGQGFNYGYTF

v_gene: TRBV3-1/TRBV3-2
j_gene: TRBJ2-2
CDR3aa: CASSFNTGELFF

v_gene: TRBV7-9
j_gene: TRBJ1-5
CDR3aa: CASSRAGNQPQHF

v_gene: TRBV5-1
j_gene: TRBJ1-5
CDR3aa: CASSPGGADNQPQHF

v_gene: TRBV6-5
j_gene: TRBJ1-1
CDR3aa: CASSYSGGSGTEAFF

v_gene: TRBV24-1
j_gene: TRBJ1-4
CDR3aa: CATSDRPGGDRGSEKLFF

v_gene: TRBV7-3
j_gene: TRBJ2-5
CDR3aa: CASSWTSAETQYF

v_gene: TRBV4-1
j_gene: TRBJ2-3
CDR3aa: CASSQEAGRDTDTQYF

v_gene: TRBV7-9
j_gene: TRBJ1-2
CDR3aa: CASSVGHPYGYTF

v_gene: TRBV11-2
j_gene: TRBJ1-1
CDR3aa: CASSWGQGSIVRTEAFF

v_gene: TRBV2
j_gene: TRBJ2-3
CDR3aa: CAQARGRTDTQYF

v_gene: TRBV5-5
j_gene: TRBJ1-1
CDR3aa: CASSWDREGTEAFF

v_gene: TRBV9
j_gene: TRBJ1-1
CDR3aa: CASSATGMTEAFF

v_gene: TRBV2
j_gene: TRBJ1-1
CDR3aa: CASSEARIIPNTEAFF